This T cell receptor (beta chain) was recovered during a study of cytomegalovirus exposure and HLA in healthy donors. Study-wide results and caveats: A link between a missense DCLRE1C variant and TCR beta V- and J-gene trimming emerged from a later analysis.

The PCR employed 60 Vbeta primers together with 13 Jbeta primers. Generated by immunoSEQ multiplex PCR, the TCRdb table keeps only in-frame clones and is missing some. Among roughly 77,000 clones listed, roughly 80% were seen once. This CDR3 has 14 residues. Germline loops: CDR1 GTSNPN, CDR2 SVGIG (reference sequence). Comment on this clone: Its specificity is not known.

This sequence originates from a man aged 35-49 years in good health and CMV-seronegative. The source material was PBMCs. This chain uses TRBV30 with TRBJ1-2, with 8 nucleotides matching TRBD1. CDR3 bases: TGTGCTTCAAGGCAGGGGGCTGTTTTCTATGGCTACACCTTC. Translation gives CASRQGAVFYGYTF.